Here is one TCR beta chain with its context. The data were taken from a study of T cells in Graves' hyperthyroidism and ophthalmopathy. Whole-study context: Once the initial diagnosis was made, peripheral blood was obtained before any treatment.

It was RNA transcripts that yielded the amplified TCR beta CDR3 regions. The HTBI set primed first-round TCR CDR3 RT-PCR. TCRdb reprocessed the multiplex PCR reads via MiXCR and lists one record per CDR3 protein. The sample records 300,000 to 450,000 distinct CDR3 sequences, approximately 15% being singletons. The CDR3 loop spans 18 amino acids. V lost 8 bases and J lost 6, with 27 bases in between. Germline values: CDR1 SGHRS, CDR2 YFSETQ. Each patient was aged 18 to 65 and had newly diagnosed hyperthyroidism of under 2 months' duration. Sequencing input: blood. The chain links TRBV5-1 to TRBJ1-6; D may be TRBD1 (5 bases). The TCR originated in a woman aged 55 to 70 with Graves' hyperthyroidism. The CDR3 reads CASRPGTSWSISNSPLHF. CDR3 nucleotides: TGCGCCAGTCGCCCCGGGACGTCCTGGAGTATTTCTAATTCACCCCTCCACTTT. Full variable domain (outside the CDR3, taken from reference TRBV5-1 and TRBJ1-6): KAGVTQTPRYLIKTRGQQVTLSCSPISGHRSVSWYQQTPGQGLQFLFEYFSETQRNKGNFPGRFSGRQFSNSRSEMNVSTLELGDSALYLCASRPGTSWSISNSPLHFGNGTRLTVT.